This TCR beta chain was recorded in a study of blood T cells in healthy people across ages. General study findings and limits: PBMCs left unsorted prevented a conclusive naive versus antigen-experienced comparison.

Donation came from healthy Caucasian individuals in Russia who were aged about 6 to 100. Notes on this clonotype: The target antigen is unknown.

Deletions cut 4 bases from V and 4 bases from J, with 11 bases between. The CDR3 extends over 13 amino acids. Germline V gene sequence: CDR1 SGHRS, CDR2 YFSETQ. A sample-barcoded 5' primer and a J-beta primer mix were used in a second PCR of roughly 7 to 11 cycles. A template-switch adaptor that had 12 random nucleotides put a tag on each cDNA molecule. CDR3-containing paired-end reads numbering at least 2.5 million came from each sample. TCRdb re-called the 5' RACE reads with MiXCR, one entry per CDR3 protein. This sample has about 900,000 distinct CDR3 sequences, with less than 80% found just once. This rearrangement joins TRBV5-1 to TRBJ1-1, with D possibly TRBD1 on 5 matching bases. This sequence originates from a man aged 25 to 40 in good health. The sequenced material came from blood. For the CDR3, the DNA is TGCGCCAGCAGCGTGCAGGGCACCACTGAAGCTTTCTTT. It yields the protein CASSVQGTTEAFF.